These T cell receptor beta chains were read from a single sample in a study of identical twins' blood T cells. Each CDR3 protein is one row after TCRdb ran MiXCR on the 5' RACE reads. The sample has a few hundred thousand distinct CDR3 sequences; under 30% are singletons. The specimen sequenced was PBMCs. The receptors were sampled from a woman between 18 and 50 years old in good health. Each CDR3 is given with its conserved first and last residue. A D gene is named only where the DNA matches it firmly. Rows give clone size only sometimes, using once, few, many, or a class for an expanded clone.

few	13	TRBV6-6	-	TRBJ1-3	TGTGCCAGCGGAAGGGAGATAGGAAACACCATATATTTT	CASGREIGNTIYF
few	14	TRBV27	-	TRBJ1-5	TGTGCCAGCAGTTTATACGGCAAAAGTCAGCCCCAGCATTTT	CASSLYGKSQPQHF
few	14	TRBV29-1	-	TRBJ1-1	TGCAGCGTGGGAAGAGGGGCGATGGACACTGAAGCTTTCTTT	CSVGRGAMDTEAFF
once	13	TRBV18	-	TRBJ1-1	TGTGCCAGCTCACCACGGGAGAACACTGGAGCTTTCTTT	CASSPRENTGAFF
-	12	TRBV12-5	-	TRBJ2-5	TGTGCTAGTGGCATCAGGGAAGGGACCCAGTACTTC	CASGIREGTQYF
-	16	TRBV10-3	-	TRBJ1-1	TGTGCCATCAGTGAGGTGGGAGCGGGCACCAACACTGAAGCTTTCTTT	CAISEVGAGTNTEAFF
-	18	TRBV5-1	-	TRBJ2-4	TGCGCCAGCAGCTTCTCGGGCGTGGGCCGAACGGCCAAAAACATTCAGTACTTC	CASSFSGVGRTAKNIQYF
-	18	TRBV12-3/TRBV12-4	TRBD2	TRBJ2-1	TGTGCCAGCCGCGGCCGACTGAGCGGGATTAGCTCCTACAATGAGCAGTTCTTC	CASRGRLSGISSYNEQFF
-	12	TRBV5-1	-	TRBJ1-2	TGCGCCAGCAGCTTGGGGGATGATGGCTACACCTTC	CASSLGDDGYTF
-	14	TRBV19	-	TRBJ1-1	TGTGCCAGTAGTATCGGGGAGGTGGGCACTGAAGCTTTCTTT	CASSIGEVGTEAFF
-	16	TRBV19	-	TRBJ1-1	TGTGCCAGTAGTATATCGGGGGGAAGAACGAACACTGAAGCTTTCTTT	CASSISGGRTNTEAFF
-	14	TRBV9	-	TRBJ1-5	TGTGCCAGCAGCGTAAGTACGTCCAATCAGCCCCAGCATTTT	CASSVSTSNQPQHF
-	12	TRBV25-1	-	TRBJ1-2	TGTGCCAGCAGTACTCAAGGCTATGACTACACCTTC	CASSTQGYDYTF
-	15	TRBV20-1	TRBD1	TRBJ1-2	TGCAGTGCTAGAGTTTCCACAGGGGGGGGGTATGGCTACACCTTC	CSARVSTGGGYGYTF
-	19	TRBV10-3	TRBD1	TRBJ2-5	TGTGCCATCAGTGATCCTATGGACAGGGTACAGCGAAACCAAGAGACCCAGTACTTC	CAISDPMDRVQRNQETQYF
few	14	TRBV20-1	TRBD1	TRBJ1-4	TGCAGTGCTAGTGTAGGACAGGGACCCACAGGACTGTTTTTT	CSASVGQGPTGLFF
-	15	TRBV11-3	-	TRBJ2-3	TGTGCCAGCAGCTTAGATTGCGGGGCCCCGAATACGCAGTATTTT	CASSLDCGAPNTQYF
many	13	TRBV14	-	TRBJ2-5	TGTGCCAGCAGCCAAGATCAGCGCGAGACCCAGTACTTC	CASSQDQRETQYF
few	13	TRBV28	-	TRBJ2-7	TGTGCCAGCATGTTCGGTTTAGCCGGTGAGCAGTACTTC	CASMFGLAGEQYF
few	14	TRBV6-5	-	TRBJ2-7	TGTGCCAGCAGCCCCGCGGCCCCAAACTACGAGCAGTACTTC	CASSPAAPNYEQYF
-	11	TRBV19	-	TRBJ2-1	TGTGCCAGTAGTATCGGGGCAGTATGGTTCTTC	CASSIGAVWFF
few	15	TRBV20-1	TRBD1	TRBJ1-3	TGCAGTGCTCCCCGCCAGGGGACAGGAGGAAACACCATATATTTT	CSAPRQGTGGNTIYF
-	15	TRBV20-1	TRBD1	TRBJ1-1	TGCAGTGCTAGAGTCACCGGGACAGGGGGCACTGAAGCTTTCTTT	CSARVTGTGGTEAFF
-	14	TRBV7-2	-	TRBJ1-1	TGTGCCAGCAGCTTAAACATAAGGGGCACTGAAGCTTTCTTT	CASSLNIRGTEAFF
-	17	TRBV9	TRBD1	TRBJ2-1	TGTGCCAGCAGCCTACGGTACGGGACAGGGGCCACCAATGAGCAGTTCTTC	CASSLRYGTGATNEQFF
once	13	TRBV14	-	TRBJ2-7	TGTGCCAGCAGCCAAAAGATATCCTATGAGCAGTACTTC	CASSQKISYEQYF
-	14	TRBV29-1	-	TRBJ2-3	TGCAGCGTAGCAACGGGGTTTAGCACAGATACGCAGTATTTT	CSVATGFSTDTQYF
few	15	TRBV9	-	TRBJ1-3	TGTGCCAGCAGCGTAGACCCGAGCTCTGGAAGCACCATATATTTT	CASSVDPSSGSTIYF
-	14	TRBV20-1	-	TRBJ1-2	TGCAGTGCCCTTGTGGCGGGGCTTAACTATGGCTACACCTTC	CSALVAGLNYGYTF
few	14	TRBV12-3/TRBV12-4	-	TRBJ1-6	TGTGCCAGCAGTGAGACAGGACCGAATTCACCCCTCCACTTT	CASSETGPNSPLHF
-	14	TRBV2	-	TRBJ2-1	TGTGCCGGCAACAAGCGGGCCCCTGGACATGAGCAGTTCTTC	CAGNKRAPGHEQFF
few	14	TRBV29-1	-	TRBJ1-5	TGCAGCGTTGTGTCCTCAGGAGGGAATCAGCCCCAGCATTTT	CSVVSSGGNQPQHF
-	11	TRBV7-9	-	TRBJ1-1	TGTGCCAGCAGCTGGGACACTGAAGCTTTCTTT	CASSWDTEAFF
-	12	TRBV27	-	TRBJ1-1	TGTGCCAGCAGTGACCCTAGCACTGAAGCTTTCTTT	CASSDPSTEAFF
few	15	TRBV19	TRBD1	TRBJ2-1	TGTGCCAGTAGTAGGGGACAGGAGGCCTACAATGAGCAGTTCTTC	CASSRGQEAYNEQFF
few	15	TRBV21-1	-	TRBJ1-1	TGTGCCAGCAGCAAAGTAAGGTGGGGGAACACTGAAGCTTTCTTT	CASSKVRWGNTEAFF
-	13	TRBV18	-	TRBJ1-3	TGTGCCAGCTCACCACGGACGGAAAACACCATATATTTT	CASSPRTENTIYF
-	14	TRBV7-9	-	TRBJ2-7	TGTGCCAGCAGAGCTTTGGGGGGAACCTACGAGCAGTACTTC	CASRALGGTYEQYF
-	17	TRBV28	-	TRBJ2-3	TGTGTCAGCAGTTTATTACAGTTTCCGGCAAGCACAGATACGCAGTATTTT	CVSSLLQFPASTDTQYF
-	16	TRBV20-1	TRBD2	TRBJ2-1	TGCAGTGTTATTGGAGCGGGGGGGAAAACCTACAATGAGCAGTTCTTC	CSVIGAGGKTYNEQFF
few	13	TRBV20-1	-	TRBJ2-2	TGCAGTGCTAACGGGCACAACACCGGGGAGCTGTTTTTT	CSANGHNTGELFF
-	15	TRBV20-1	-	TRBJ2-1	TGCAGTGCTAGAGCTGCGAGCTACTCCTACAATGAGCAGTTCTTC	CSARAASYSYNEQFF
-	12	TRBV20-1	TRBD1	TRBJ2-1	TGCAGTGTCACGGACAGGGGCAATGAGCAGTTCTTC	CSVTDRGNEQFF
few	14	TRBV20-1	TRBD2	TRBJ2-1	TGCAGTGCTGATAACGGGAGGTATGGGAATGAGCAGTTCTTC	CSADNGRYGNEQFF
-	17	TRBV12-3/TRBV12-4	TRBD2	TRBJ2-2	TGTGCCAGCAGTTCGCCCACCGGGACTAGAAACACCGGGGAGCTGTTTTTT	CASSSPTGTRNTGELFF
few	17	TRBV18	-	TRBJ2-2	TGTGCCAGCTCACCAATAAATGCGGCCTCGAACACCGGGGAGCTGTTTTTT	CASSPINAASNTGELFF
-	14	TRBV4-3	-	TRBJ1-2	TGCGCCAACAGCCCGGCCCCAGGGCCTAATGGCTACACCTTC	CANSPAPGPNGYTF
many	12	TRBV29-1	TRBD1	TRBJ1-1	TGCAGCGTTGGGGACAGGAACACTGAAGCTTTCTTT	CSVGDRNTEAFF
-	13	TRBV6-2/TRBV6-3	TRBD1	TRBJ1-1	TGTGCCAGCAGGGAACAGGGGGTTGGTGAAGCTTTATTT	CASREQGVGEALF
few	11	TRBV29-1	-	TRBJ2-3	TGCAGCGCCGACAACGCAGATACGCAGTATTTT	CSADNADTQYF